By its share, the clone carrying this T cell receptor beta chain is medium-sized. The antigen remains unidentified. The sample belongs to a study of neurological immune-mediated disorders. Overall study results and limits: The expanded clones of different subjects shared no CDR3 amino acid sequences (suggesting private repertoires in all groups).

TCRdb reprocessed the 5' RACE reads via MiXCR and lists one record per CDR3 protein. The data hold some 16,000 distinct CDR3 sequences, with approximately 15% observed a single time. Germline trimming cut 2 bases from V and 7 bases from J; bases unmatched to any gene: 1. CDR1 and CDR2 from the germline V gene are SGHRS and YFSETQ. This CDR3 region has 13 residues. The source is a man in his sixties with HTLV-1-associated myelopathy (HAM/TSP). The sequenced material came from PBMCs. The chain is built from TRBV5-1 and TRBJ1-4; 8 bases agree with TRBD1. CDR3 in amino acids: CASSLGQGEKLFF. The CDR3, as DNA: TGCGCCAGCAGCTTAGGACAGGGTGAAAAACTGTTTTTT.